What follows are 12 T cell receptor beta chains derived from one specimen sequenced in a study of blood T cell repertoires in COVID-19. Profiling relied on immunoSEQ multiplex PCR, and the TCRdb table lists in-frame clones only, not all of them. The sample consists of 3,000 to 3,500 clones, roughly 80% of them appearing once. Material for sequencing was peripheral blood. These receptor sequences come from a human donor in a cohort sampled during active COVID-19.

This clone has only a few counts. The V call is TRBV6-5, the J call TRBJ1-5; 7 positions match TRBD1. CDR3 length: 14 residues. Germline V gives CDR1 MNHEY, CDR2 SVGAGI. Germline trimming cut 4 bases from V and 3 bases from J; bases unmatched to any gene: 3. In DNA, the CDR3 is TGTGCCAGCAGTTCGGGACAGCACAATCAGCCCCAGCATTTT. This gives the protein CASSSGQHNQPQHF.

This chain links TRBV6-5 with TRBJ2-7, with 7 bases fitting TRBD2. Germline loops: CDR1 MNHEY, CDR2 SVGAGI. The CDR3 spans 15 residues. V gave up 7 bases and J gave up 0 bases; unmatched junction bases: 9. The CDR3 nucleotides read TGTGCCAGCACCCCGGCGTTAGCGGGCTCCTACGAGCAGTACTTC. Translation gives CASTPALAGSYEQYF.

The genes are TRBV19 and TRBJ2-2; 7 bases agree with TRBD1. J gave up 7 bases and V 5 bases, and 10 bases lay outside the gene matches. Germline values: CDR1 LNHDA, CDR2 SQIVND (reference sequence). The CDR3 totals 15 residues. In nucleotides, the CDR3 is TGTGCCAGTAGTGCCGGGACAGCACTGAACGGGGAGCTGTTTTTT. This encodes CASSAGTALNGELFF.

Only a few counts were recorded for this clone. The CDR3 DNA sequence: TGTGCCAGCAGCATTTCTAGCGGGGAGGCCAAAAACATTCAGTACTTC. It yields the protein CASSISSGEAKNIQYF. The chain combines TRBV13 with TRBJ2-4, with 9 bases aligning to TRBD2. The CDR3 extends over 16 amino acids. Germline lookup yields CDR1 PRHDT and CDR2 FYEKMQ (reference sequence). The V gene end was trimmed by 5 bases and the J gene end by 1 base; junction bases not matched to a gene: 6.

The genes are TRBV18 and TRBJ1-5; a possible D gene is TRBD1 (6 bases). The ends were cut back, 2 bases at V and 0 bases at J, with 8 bases in the middle. This CDR3 region has 15 residues. Germline V gene lookup returns CDR1 KGHSH and CDR2 LQKENI. The CDR3 bases are TGTGCCAGCTCACCAGAGACAGGTAGCAATCAGCCCCAGCATTTT. Translated: CASSPETGSNQPQHF.

This chain joins TRBV7-6 and TRBJ1-1, with 8 bases matching TRBD1. The germline CDR1 and CDR2 sequences are SGHVS and FNYEAQ. CDR3 size: 15 residues. After removal of 3 bases from V and 0 bases from J, the junction contained 3 bases not matched to a gene. CDR3 sequence reads: CASSLTGDLNTEAFF. CDR3 nucleotide sequence: TGTGCCAGCAGCTTGACAGGGGACTTGAACACTGAAGCTTTCTTT.

In its sample, this clone is large. J is TRBJ1-5 and V is TRBV10-3, with D hard to call. The CDR3 consists of 14 residues. V shed 2 bases and J shed 1 base, with 6 bases lying between them. Looked up from germline, CDR1 is ENHRY and CDR2 is SYGVKD. DNA of the CDR3: TGTGCCATCAGTGAGCGGGAGAGCAATCAGCCCCAGCATTTT. This translates into CAISERESNQPQHF.

CDR3 in DNA: TGTGCCAGTAAACCCAGGCAAAATAGCAATCAGCCCCAGCATTTT. Translated, it gives CASKPRQNSNQPQHF. The V gene is TRBV19, the J gene TRBJ1-5; D unclear. Germline-derived CDR1 and CDR2 are LNHDA and SQIVND (reference sequence). The CDR3 consists of 15 residues. V was cut by 7 bases and J by 0 bases, with 13 bases left in between. Looking up the rest from reference TRBV19 and TRBJ1-5 gives the full variable domain: DGGITQSPKYLFRKEGQNVTLSCEQNLNHDAMYWYRQDPGQGLRLIYYSQIVNDFQKGDIAEGYSVSREKKESFPLTVTSAQKNPTAFYLCASKPRQNSNQPQHFGDGTRLSIL.

The CDR3 reads CASSQEPGGKSPLHF. DNA for the CDR3: TGTGCCAGCAGCCAAGAACCGGGAGGCAAGTCACCCCTCCACTTT. J is TRBJ1-6 and V is TRBV3-1 (or the pseudogene TRBV3-2); no clear D. Germline CDR1 reads LGHDT; CDR2 reads YNNKEL (reference sequence). V lost 0 bases, J lost 10 bases, and 13 bases lay in between. The CDR3 loop spans 15 amino acids.

As DNA, the CDR3 is TGTGCCAGCAGTCTGGACAGGGTATCGAACACCATATATTTT. Its translation: CASSLDRVSNTIYF. V usage is TRBV9 and J usage is TRBJ1-3; 8 nucleotides line up with TRBD1. This CDR3 has 14 residues. J gave up 7 bases and V 5 bases, and 8 bases lay outside the gene matches. The germline gives CDR1 SGDLS, CDR2 YYNGEE.

The chain links TRBV14 to TRBJ2-5; maybe TRBD2 (5 bases). CDR3 length equals 13 residues. V lost 1 base to trimming and J lost 5 bases, with 8 bases between them. CDR1 SGHDN and CDR2 FVKESK come from the germline V gene. CDR3: CASSQVRGETQYF. The CDR3 bases are TGTGCCAGCAGCCAAGTCAGAGGGGAGACCCAGTACTTC.

This sequence joins TRBV10-2 and TRBJ1-4; D is undetermined. The germline gives CDR1 WSHSY, CDR2 SAAADI. The CDR3 is 13 amino acids. V dropped 8 bases and J dropped 5 bases, with 12 bases sitting between them. The CDR3 DNA follows: TGCGCCAGCGTTGGGCGTAGGAATGAAAAACTGTTTTTT. It specifies CASVGRRNEKLFF.